These 24 T cell receptor beta chains came from one sample sequenced in a study of liver allograft versus peripheral blood T cells. Across the study: Liver transplant recipients had T cell receptor repertoires compared between transplanted liver and peripheral blood.

One entry per CDR3 protein results from TCRdb running MiXCR on the reads. The table has 10,000 to 15,000 distinct CDR3 sequences, roughly 28% seen once. These receptors originate from a human patient who had a liver transplant. The T cells may partly be graft donor cells.

The V and J genes are TRBV9 and TRBJ1-5; perhaps TRBD1 as D (5 bases). The CDR3 covers 14 residues. The germline V and J ends were trimmed by 4 bases and 3 bases, with 11 bases remaining between them. The germline CDR1 and CDR2 sequences are SGDLS and YYNGEE. This chain's CDR3 is CASSPRGINQPQHF. In nucleotides, the CDR3 is TGTGCCAGCAGCCCGCGGGGCATCAATCAGCCCCAGCATTTT.

This clonotype came up many times. The gene calls are TRBV6-2 or TRBV6-3 and TRBJ2-2; TRBD1 matches at 9 bases. The length of the CDR3 is 17 residues. Germline V gene data show CDR1 as MNHEY and CDR2 as SVGEGT. V shed 2 bases and J 1 base; nucleotides not matched to a gene: 5. The CDR3 is CASSYQTGQGNTGELFF. The CDR3 DNA sequence: TGTGCCAGCAGTTACCAAACGGGACAGGGGAACACCGGGGAGCTGTTTTTT.

This clonotype was detected many times. The chain couples TRBV6-5 to TRBJ2-1; a weak D match, TRBD2 (5 bases). There are 16 residues in the CDR3. Germline CDR1 reads MNHEY; CDR2 reads SVGAGI. Trimming took off 6 bases at V and 0 bases at J, with 15 bases between the two ends. The CDR3 DNA follows: TGTGCCAGCAGCCGCTTTCCAGCGGTCTCCTACAATGAGCAGTTCTTC. This translates into CASSRFPAVSYNEQFF.

This chain uses TRBV7-9 with TRBJ2-3; TRBD1 aligns across 7 bases. The CDR3 runs 16 residues. The germline CDR1 and CDR2 sequences are SEHNR and FQNEAQ (reference sequence). The CDR3 spells CAAPNGAQGMTDTQYF. In DNA, the CDR3 is TGTGCTGCCCCGAACGGCGCACAGGGGATGACAGATACGCAGTATTTT. The variable domain in full, with the rest retrieved from reference TRBV7-9 and TRBJ2-3, is DTGVSQNPRHKITKRGQNVTFRCDPISEHNRLYWYRQTLGQGPEFLTYFQNEAQLEKSRLLSDRFSAERPKGSFSTLEIQRTEQGDSAMYLCAAPNGAQGMTDTQYFGPGTRLTVL.

This chain uses TRBV19 with TRBJ1-5; 10 bases fit TRBD1. Germline CDR1 LNHDA, CDR2 SQIVND (reference sequence). The CDR3 is made up of 14 amino acids. The V segment lost 9 bases and the J segment 2 bases; nucleotides outside the gene matches: 4. The CDR3 spells CASDGTGGNQPQHF. As DNA, the CDR3 is TGTGCCAGCGACGGGACAGGGGGCAATCAGCCCCAGCATTTT.

There are many counts of this clonotype. The CDR3 reads CASSRMIGLAGGVSDTQYF. In DNA, the CDR3 is TGTGCCAGCAGTCGGATGATCGGACTAGCGGGGGGTGTTTCGGATACGCAGTATTTT. The chain combines TRBV27 with TRBJ2-3; 14 nucleotides line up with TRBD2. The germline CDR1 and CDR2 sequences are MNHEY and SMNVEV (reference sequence). The CDR3 runs to 19 residues. J gave up 6 bases and V 5 bases, and 16 bases lay outside the gene matches.

J is TRBJ2-1 and V is TRBV20-1; possibly TRBD2 for D (6 bases). This CDR3 has 14 residues. With 2 bases removed from V and 0 bases from J, the gap between germline ends came to 8 bases. Germline-derived CDR1 and CDR2 are DFQATT and SNEGSKA (reference sequence). CDR3 DNA sequence: TGCAGTGCTAGAAAGCGGGTCTCCTACAATGAGCAGTTCTTC. Its translation: CSARKRVSYNEQFF.

The V gene is TRBV25-1, the J gene TRBJ1-5; a weak D match, TRBD1 (6 bases). The V gene lost 5 bases and the J gene lost 3 bases, with 11 bases spanning the gap. Looked up from germline, CDR1 is MGHDK and CDR2 is SYGVNS. CDR3 size: 14 residues. CDR3 sequence (DNA): TGTGCCAGCAGTAGGCACAGGGACAATCAGCCCCAGCATTTT. Residues: CASSRHRDNQPQHF.

This rearrangement joins TRBV12-3 or TRBV12-4 to TRBJ2-2; 9 nucleotides match TRBD2. After removal of 2 bases from V and 0 bases from J, the junction contained 7 bases not matched to a gene. This CDR3 comprises 18 residues. The CDR3 DNA reads as TGTGCCAGCAGTTTATTCCCAGCGGGAGGCCCGAACACCGGGGAGCTGTTTTTT. This codes for CASSLFPAGGPNTGELFF.

This clonotype was observed a single time. This sequence joins TRBV20-1 and TRBJ2-2; TRBD1 matches 9 bases. Germline V lookup: CDR1 DFQATT, CDR2 SNEGSKA (reference sequence). The CDR3 loop spans 14 amino acids. V lost 5 bases and J lost 5; bases outside the gene matches: 6. DNA for the CDR3: TGCAGTGCTTTGACAGGGGGTGGGACCGGGGAGCTGTTTTTT. Translation gives CSALTGGGTGELFF.

The chain couples TRBV11-2 to TRBJ1-1, with 12 bases fitting TRBD1. V dropped 6 bases and J dropped 4; count of bases not matched to a gene: 15. The CDR3 spans 18 residues. Germline-derived CDR1 and CDR2 are SGHAT and FQNNGV. The DNA for the CDR3 is TGTGCCAGCAGGAAACAATTGGGACAGGGGGCATATGGCACTGAAGCTTTCTTT. Encoded protein: CASRKQLGQGAYGTEAFF.

This clonotype is medium-sized by share. The rearrangement uses TRBV6-5 and TRBJ2-3; no clear D. Germline CDR1 is MNHEY and CDR2 is SVGAGI. CDR3 size: 16 residues. Between the trimmed V and J ends, which lost 0 bases and 0 bases, there was a span of 10 bases. In DNA, the CDR3 is TGTGCCAGCAGTTACTCGTCGCAGGACAGCACAGATACGCAGTATTTT. Translation gives CASSYSSQDSTDTQYF.

The gene calls are TRBV6-1 and TRBJ1-3; D gene uncertain. The germline V gene has CDR1 MNHNS and CDR2 SASEGT. Trimming stripped 3 bases from V and 0 bases from J, with 3 bases between. The CDR3 is 13 amino acids. The CDR3 nucleotides read TGTGCCAGCAGTGATAGCTCTGGAAACACCATATATTTT. As protein: CASSDSSGNTIYF.

The V and J genes are TRBV12-3 or TRBV12-4 and TRBJ2-3; weak D call: TRBD2 (5 bases). This CDR3 is built from 14 residues. The ends were cut back, 8 bases at V and 2 bases at J, with 14 bases in the middle. The CDR3: CASERSGNTDTQYF. CDR3 nucleotides: TGTGCCAGCGAGCGGAGCGGAAACACAGATACGCAGTATTTT.

This clonotype rates as medium-sized. The chain uses TRBV18 and TRBJ2-6; possibly TRBD1 for D (6 bases). The CDR3 spans 19 residues. The germline V gene has CDR1 KGHSH and CDR2 LQKENI. V lost 3 bases to trimming and J lost 2 bases, with 20 bases between them. Here the CDR3 reads CASSPIRAGELTGANVLTF. CDR3 bases: TGTGCCAGCTCACCGATTAGGGCAGGGGAACTCACTGGGGCCAACGTCCTGACTTTC.

With respect to this clonotype: Compared with germline, one end of the junction differs, possibly owing to a read error. V and J are TRBV5-4 and TRBJ1-5, with no clear D. The CDR3 covers 13 residues. CDR1 and CDR2 from the germline V gene are SGHNT and YYREEE (reference sequence). The CDR3 bases are TGTGTCAGCAGCTTGGATAGCAATCAGCCCCAGCATTTT. Translated, it gives CVSSLDSNQPQHF. The variable domain in full, with the rest retrieved from reference TRBV5-4 and TRBJ1-5, is ETGVTQSPTHLIKTRGQQVTLRCSSQSGHNTVSWYQQALGQGPQFIFQYYREEENGRGNFPPRFSGLQFPNYSSELNVNALELDDSALYLCVSSLDSNQPQHFGDGTRLSIL.

In its sample, this clonotype was seen once. The rearrangement joins TRBV27 to TRBJ2-7; D is undetermined. The CDR3 covers 14 residues. V was shortened by 2 bases and J by 3 bases, with 11 bases between the two germline ends. Germline CDR1 reads MNHEY; CDR2 reads SMNVEV (reference sequence). The CDR3 reads CASSLGKGNYEQYF. Written as DNA, the CDR3 is TGTGCCAGCAGTTTAGGGAAAGGGAACTACGAGCAGTACTTC.

This chain links TRBV10-1 with TRBJ2-3; D might be TRBD1 or TRBD2, each matching 5 bases. The CDR3 consists of 15 residues. Germline V gene lookup returns CDR1 WNHNN and CDR2 SYGVQD (reference sequence). The V gene lost 5 bases and the J gene lost 2 bases, with 14 bases spanning the gap. The DNA for the CDR3 is TGCGCCAGCAGTCCCGGGGCAGCGGACACAGATACGCAGTATTTT. This translates into CASSPGAADTDTQYF.

The sample holds one count of this clonotype. The genes are TRBV28 and TRBJ2-7, with D uncertain. Germline V gives CDR1 MDHEN, CDR2 SYDVKM. The V gene lost 2 bases and the J gene lost 2 bases, with 7 bases spanning the gap. This CDR3 has 13 residues. This chain's CDR3 is CASSLDAAYEQYF. In DNA form, the CDR3 reads TGTGCCAGCAGTTTAGATGCAGCCTACGAGCAGTACTTC.

This clonotype counts as medium-sized. This rearrangement joins TRBV6-6 to TRBJ1-5, with a weak D call TRBD1 (5 bases). Per germline, CDR1 MNHNY and CDR2 SVGAGI (reference sequence). The V end was cut by 5 bases, the J end by 2 bases, with 19 bases between. There are 17 residues in the CDR3. The CDR3 DNA reads TGTGCCAGCAGTCTCTTCCTTGGCAGGGCCGGCAATCAGCCCCAGCATTTT. The encoded protein is CASSLFLGRAGNQPQHF.

The chain recombines TRBV29-1 with TRBJ1-1; 8 nucleotides match TRBD1. V gave up 7 bases and J gave up 7 bases; unmatched junction bases: 8. CDR3 length: 12 residues. Germline CDR1 SQVTM, CDR2 ANQGSEA. This CDR3 reads CSAQQGAGEAFF. The CDR3 DNA reads TGCAGCGCCCAGCAGGGGGCCGGTGAAGCTTTCTTT.

In its sample, this clonotype ranks as medium-sized (0.01 to 0.1%). This sequence joins TRBV19 and TRBJ2-1; D ambiguous. This CDR3 has 13 residues. Trimming stripped 3 bases from V and 7 bases from J, with 10 bases between. Germline assignment: CDR1 LNHDA and CDR2 SQIVND (reference sequence). The CDR3 bases are TGTGCCAGTAGTATTATGGTTGGGAATGAGCAGTTCTTC. It translates to CASSIMVGNEQFF.

This clonotype showed up many times. This chain connects TRBV19 to TRBJ2-5, with 7 bases lining up with TRBD1. V shed 4 bases, J shed 4 bases, and the junction held 3 bases outside the gene matches. Germline CDR1 LNHDA, CDR2 SQIVND (reference sequence). The CDR3 runs 13 residues. The CDR3 loop is CASSTNRGETQYF. CDR3 bases: TGTGCCAGTAGTACCAACAGGGGAGAGACCCAGTACTTC. Supplemented by reference TRBV19 and TRBJ2-5, the full variable domain reads DGGITQSPKYLFRKEGQNVTLSCEQNLNHDAMYWYRQDPGQGLRLIYYSQIVNDFQKGDIAEGYSVSREKKESFPLTVTSAQKNPTAFYLCASSTNRGETQYFGPGTRLLVL.

This clonotype is categorized as medium-sized (0.01 to 0.1%). The chain carries TRBV6-5 and TRBJ2-7; D perhaps matches TRBD2 (7 bases). The V end lost 7 bases, the J end lost 4 bases, and 20 bases lay between the germline ends. The germline CDR1 and CDR2 sequences are MNHEY and SVGAGI. This CDR3 contains 15 residues. In DNA form, the CDR3 reads TGTGCCAGCAACCCCCAGAACGCGGGGGCATACGAGCAGTACTTC. Encoded protein: CASNPQNAGAYEQYF.